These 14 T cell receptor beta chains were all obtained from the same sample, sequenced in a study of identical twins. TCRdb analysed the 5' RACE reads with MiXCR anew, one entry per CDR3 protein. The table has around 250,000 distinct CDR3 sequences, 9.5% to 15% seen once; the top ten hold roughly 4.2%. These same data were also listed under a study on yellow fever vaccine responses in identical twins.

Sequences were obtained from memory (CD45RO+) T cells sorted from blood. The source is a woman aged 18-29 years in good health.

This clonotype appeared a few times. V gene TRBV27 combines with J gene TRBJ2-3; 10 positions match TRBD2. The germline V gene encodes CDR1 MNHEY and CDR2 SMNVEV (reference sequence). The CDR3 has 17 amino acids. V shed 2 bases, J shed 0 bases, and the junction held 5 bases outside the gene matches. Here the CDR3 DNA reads TGTGCCAGCAGTTTAGGGGCGGGACTAGCGAGCACAGATACGCAGTATTTT. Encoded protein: CASSLGAGLASTDTQYF.

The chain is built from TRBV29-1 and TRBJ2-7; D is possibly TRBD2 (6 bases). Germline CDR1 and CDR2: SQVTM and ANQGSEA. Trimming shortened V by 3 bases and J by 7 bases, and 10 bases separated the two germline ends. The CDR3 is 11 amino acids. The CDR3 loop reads CSVDEGREQYF. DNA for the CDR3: TGCAGCGTTGATGAGGGGAGGGAGCAGTACTTC.

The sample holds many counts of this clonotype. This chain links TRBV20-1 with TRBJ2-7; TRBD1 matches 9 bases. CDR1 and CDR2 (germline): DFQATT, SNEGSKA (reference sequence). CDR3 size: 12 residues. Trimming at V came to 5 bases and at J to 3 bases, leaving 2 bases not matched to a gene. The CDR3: CSARQGGYEQYF. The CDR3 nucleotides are TGCAGTGCTCGACAGGGGGGCTACGAGCAGTACTTC.

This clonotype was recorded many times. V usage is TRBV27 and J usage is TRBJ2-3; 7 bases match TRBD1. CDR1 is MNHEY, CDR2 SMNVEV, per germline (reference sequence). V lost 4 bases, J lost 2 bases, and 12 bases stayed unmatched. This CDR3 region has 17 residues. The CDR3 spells CASSSPTGTEYTDTQYF. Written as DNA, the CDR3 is TGTGCCAGCAGTTCTCCTACCGGGACAGAGTACACAGATACGCAGTATTTT.

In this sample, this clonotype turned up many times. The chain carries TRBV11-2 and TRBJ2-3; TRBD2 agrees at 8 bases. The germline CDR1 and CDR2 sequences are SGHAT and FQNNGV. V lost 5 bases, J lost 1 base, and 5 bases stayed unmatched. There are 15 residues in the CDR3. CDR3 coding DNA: TGTGCCAGCAGCCCGCGAGCGGGGGGCACAGATACGCAGTATTTT. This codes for CASSPRAGGTDTQYF.

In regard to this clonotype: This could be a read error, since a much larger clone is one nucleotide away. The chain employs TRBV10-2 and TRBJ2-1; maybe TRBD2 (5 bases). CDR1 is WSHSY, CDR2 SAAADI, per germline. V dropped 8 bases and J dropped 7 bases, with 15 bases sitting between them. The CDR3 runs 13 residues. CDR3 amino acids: CASAWVSGNEQFF. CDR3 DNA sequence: TGCGCCAGCGCCTGGGTGTCGGGGAATGAGCAGTTCTTC.

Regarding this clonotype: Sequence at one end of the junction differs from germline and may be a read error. In DNA form, the CDR3 reads TGTGCCAGCAGACAAGAAGCCCCCTGGGTGGGGCCCAATACGCAGTATTTT. This gives the protein CASRQEAPWVGPNTQYF. This chain links TRBV3-1 with TRBJ2-3; weak D call: TRBD1 (5 bases). Germline CDR1 is LGHDT and CDR2 is YNNKEL (reference sequence). The CDR3 runs 17 residues.

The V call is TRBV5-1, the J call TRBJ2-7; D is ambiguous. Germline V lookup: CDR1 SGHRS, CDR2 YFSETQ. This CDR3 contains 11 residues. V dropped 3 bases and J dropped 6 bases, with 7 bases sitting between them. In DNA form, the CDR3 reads TGCGCCAGCAGCTCCTCTGGCGAGCAGTACTTC. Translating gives CASSSSGEQYF.

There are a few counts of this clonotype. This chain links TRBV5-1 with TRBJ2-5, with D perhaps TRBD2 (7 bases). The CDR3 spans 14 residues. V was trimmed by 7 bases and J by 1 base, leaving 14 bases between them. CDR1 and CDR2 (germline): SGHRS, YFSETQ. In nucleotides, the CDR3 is TGCGCCAGCTCTGGGGGGGGGCCCCAAGAGACCCAGTACTTC. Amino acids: CASSGGGPQETQYF.

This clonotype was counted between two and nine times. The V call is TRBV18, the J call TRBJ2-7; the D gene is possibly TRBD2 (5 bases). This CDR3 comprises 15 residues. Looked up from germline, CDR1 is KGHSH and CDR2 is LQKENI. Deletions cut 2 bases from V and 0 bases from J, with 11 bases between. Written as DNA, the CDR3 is TGTGCCAGCTCACCAAGGGAGCTCTTCTCCTACGAGCAGTACTTC. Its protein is CASSPRELFSYEQYF.

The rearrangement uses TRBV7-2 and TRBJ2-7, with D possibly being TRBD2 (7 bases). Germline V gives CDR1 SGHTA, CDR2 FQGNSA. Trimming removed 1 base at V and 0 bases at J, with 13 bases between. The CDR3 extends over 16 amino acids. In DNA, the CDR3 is TGTGCCAGCAGCTTAGGGGGGGCGGGGGCCTCCTACGAGCAGTACTTC. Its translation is CASSLGGAGASYEQYF.

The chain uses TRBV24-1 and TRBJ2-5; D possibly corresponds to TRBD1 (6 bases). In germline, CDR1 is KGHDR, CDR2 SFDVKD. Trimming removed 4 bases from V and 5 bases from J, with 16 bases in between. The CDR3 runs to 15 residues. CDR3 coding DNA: TGTGCCACCAGTGACTGGGGTCAGGGGCGGGAGACCCAGTACTTC. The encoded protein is CATSDWGQGRETQYF.

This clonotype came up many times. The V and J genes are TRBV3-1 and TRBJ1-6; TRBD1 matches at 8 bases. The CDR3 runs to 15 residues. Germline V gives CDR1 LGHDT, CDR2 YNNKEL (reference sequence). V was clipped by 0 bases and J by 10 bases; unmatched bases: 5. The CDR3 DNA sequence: TGTGCCAGCAGCCAAGATGGACAGGGTCGATCACCCCTCCACTTT. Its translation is CASSQDGQGRSPLHF.

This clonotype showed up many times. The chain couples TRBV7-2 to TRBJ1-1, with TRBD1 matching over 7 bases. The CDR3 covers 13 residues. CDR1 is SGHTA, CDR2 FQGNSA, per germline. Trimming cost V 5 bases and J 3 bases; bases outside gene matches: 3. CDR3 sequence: CASSPGQHTEAFF. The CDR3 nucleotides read TGTGCCAGCAGCCCGGGACAGCACACTGAAGCTTTCTTT.